What follows describes a single T cell receptor (beta chain). These data come from a study of blood T cell repertoires in COVID-19. Sequencing used immunoSEQ multiplex PCR; TCRdb keeps in-frame clones, though not all of them. This sample yields more than 85,000 clones, of which approximately 84% are seen a single time; 24% belongs to the top ten. Source material: peripheral blood. This TCR was recovered from a human donor in a cohort sampled during active COVID-19.

CDR3 residues: CASSLTSPIDRILRYEQYF. The DNA of the CDR3 is TGCGCCAGCAGCTTGACATCCCCGATTGACAGGATACTTCGATACGAGCAGTACTTC. V gene TRBV5-1 combines with J gene TRBJ2-7; D may be TRBD1 (6 bases). V lost 1 base and J lost 4, with 27 bases in between. Per germline, CDR1 SGHRS and CDR2 YFSETQ. The CDR3 length is 19 residues.